This T cell receptor beta chain was captured in a study of blood T cell repertoires in COVID-19. The wider study: Spain, Italy and the United States supplied samples that represented acute and convalescent COVID-19. Nucleic acid was either cDNA or gDNA, and it came from T cells, B-cell-depleted T cells, or PBMCs.

The trim removed 0 bases at V and 0 bases at J, leaving 5 bases unmatched. Germline loops: CDR1 SGHRS, CDR2 YFSETQ. The CDR3 extends over 18 amino acids. As processed by the authors: Amplification of reference gene primers was used by the study to estimate nucleated cell counts. Here immunoSEQ multiplex PCR was the method, and the copy in TCRdb shows in-frame clones only, minus some. V and J calls and clone size are given by that table; D and trimming were obtained from the DNA. The top ten clones hold more than 3% of a sample with nearly 350,000 clones, more than 75% of them seen once. The V gene is TRBV5-1, the J gene TRBJ2-1, with TRBD1 matching 11 bases. The specimen was peripheral blood. The origin of this receptor is a woman aged 18-29 years who had recovered from COVID-19. CDR3 region: CASSLGTGGGLSYNEQFF. The DNA of the CDR3 is TGCGCCAGCAGCTTGGGGACAGGGGGCGGCCTCTCCTACAATGAGCAGTTCTTC.